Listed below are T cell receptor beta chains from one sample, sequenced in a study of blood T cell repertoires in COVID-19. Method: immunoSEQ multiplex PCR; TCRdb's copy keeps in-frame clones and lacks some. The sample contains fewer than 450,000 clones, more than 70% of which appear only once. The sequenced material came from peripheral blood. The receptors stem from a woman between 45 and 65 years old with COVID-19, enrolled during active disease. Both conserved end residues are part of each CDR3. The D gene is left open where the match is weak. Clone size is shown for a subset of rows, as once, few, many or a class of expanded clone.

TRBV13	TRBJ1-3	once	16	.	CASSFIGVASGNTIYF	TGTGCCAGCAGTTTTATAGGGGTCGCCTCTGGAAACACCATATATTTT
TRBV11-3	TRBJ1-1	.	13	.	CASSLGRGTEAFF	TGTGCCAGCAGCTTAGGGCGGGGGACTGAAGCTTTCTTT
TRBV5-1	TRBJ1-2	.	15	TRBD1	CASHRGQGANYGYTF	TGCGCCAGCCATAGGGGACAGGGGGCTAACTATGGCTACACCTTC
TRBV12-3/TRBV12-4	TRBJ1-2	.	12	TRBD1	CASRDRGGGYTF	TGTGCCAGCAGAGACAGGGGGGGAGGCTACACCTTC
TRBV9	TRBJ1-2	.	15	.	CASSPQLGGNYGYTF	TGTGCCAGCAGCCCACAACTCGGGGGGAACTATGGCTACACCTTC
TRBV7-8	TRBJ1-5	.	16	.	CASSLSHAGSNQPQHF	TGTGCCAGCAGCTTGAGTCACGCCGGTAGCAATCAGCCCCAGCATTTT
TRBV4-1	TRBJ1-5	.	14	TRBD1	CASSLSGGEGPQHF	TGCGCCAGCAGCCTGTCAGGGGGTGAGGGGCCCCAGCATTTT
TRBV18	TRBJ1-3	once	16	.	CASSPSGLISGNTIYF	TGTGCCAGCTCACCCTCTGGACTGATCTCTGGAAACACCATATATTTT
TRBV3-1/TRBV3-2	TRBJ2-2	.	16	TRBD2	CASSQHPGGGTGELFF	TGTGCCAGCAGCCAACATCCGGGGGGAGGTACCGGGGAGCTGTTTTTT
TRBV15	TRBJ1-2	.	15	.	CATSRQQGAGSGYTF	TGTGCCACCAGCAGACAACAGGGAGCTGGGTCTGGCTACACCTTC
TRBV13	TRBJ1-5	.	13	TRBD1	CASSSDRAQPQHF	TGTGCCAGCAGCTCCGACAGGGCGCAGCCCCAGCATTTT
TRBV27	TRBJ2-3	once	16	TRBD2	CASSPPGLAGFHTQYF	TGTGCCAGCAGTCCCCCGGGGCTAGCGGGGTTCCATACGCAGTATTTT
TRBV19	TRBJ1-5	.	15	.	CASSITGDSNQPQHF	TGTGCCAGTAGTATAACGGGAGATAGCAATCAGCCCCAGCATTTT
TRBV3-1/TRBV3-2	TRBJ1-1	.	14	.	CASSQVGGGVGAFF	TGTGCCAGCAGCCAAGTAGGAGGGGGGGTGGGAGCTTTCTTT
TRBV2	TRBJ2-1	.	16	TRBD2	CASSEARTRTYNEQFF	TGTGCCAGCAGTGAAGCCCGGACTAGGACCTACAATGAGCAGTTCTTC
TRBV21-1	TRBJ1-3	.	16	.	CASSKVDRTSGNTIYF	TGTGCCAGCAGCAAAGTTGACAGGACCTCTGGAAACACCATATATTTT
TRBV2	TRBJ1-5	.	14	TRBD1	CAIQNRGTNQPQHF	TGTGCCATCCAAAACAGGGGGACGAATCAGCCCCAGCATTTT
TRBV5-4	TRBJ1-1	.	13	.	CASSPEANTEAFF	TGTGCCAGCAGTCCAGAGGCGAACACTGAAGCTTTCTTT
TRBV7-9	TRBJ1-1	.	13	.	CASSLNSPTEAFF	TGTGCCAGCAGCTTAAACAGCCCCACTGAAGCTTTCTTT
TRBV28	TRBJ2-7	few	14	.	CASRETSSGYEQYF	TGTGCCAGCAGGGAGACATCCTCGGGGTACGAGCAGTACTTC
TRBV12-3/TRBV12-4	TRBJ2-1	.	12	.	CASSRVGGEQFF	TGTGCCAGCAGCCGGGTGGGTGGTGAGCAGTTCTTC
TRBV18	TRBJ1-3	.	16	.	CASSPQLGGSGNTIYF	TGTGCCAGCTCACCACAGTTAGGAGGCTCTGGAAACACCATATATTTT
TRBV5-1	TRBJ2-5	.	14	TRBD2	CASSLGLARETQYF	TGCGCCAGCAGCTTGGGACTAGCACGGGAGACCCAGTACTTC
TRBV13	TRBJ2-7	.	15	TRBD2	CASSAGTSGSYEQYF	TGTGCCAGCAGCGCAGGGACTAGCGGGTCCTACGAGCAGTACTTC
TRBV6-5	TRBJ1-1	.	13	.	CASDRRAGTEAFF	TGTGCCAGCGACCGCAGGGCTGGGACTGAAGCTTTCTTT
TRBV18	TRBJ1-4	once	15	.	CASSPIVSSNEKLFF	TGTGCCAGCTCACCGATCGTCTCTAGTAATGAAAAACTGTTTTTT
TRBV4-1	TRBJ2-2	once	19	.	CASSQFLAPVGKNTGELFF	TGCGCCAGCAGCCAATTTCTAGCGCCCGTGGGAAAGAACACCGGGGAGCTGTTTTTT
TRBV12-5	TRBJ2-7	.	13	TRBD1	CASGLDRVGEQYF	TGTGCTAGTGGTTTAGACAGGGTGGGAGAGCAGTACTTC
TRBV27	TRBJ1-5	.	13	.	CASSFQGNQPQHF	TGTGCCAGCAGTTTCCAGGGCAATCAGCCCCAGCATTTT
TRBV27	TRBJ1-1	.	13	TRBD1	CASRTGGRTEAFF	TGTGCCAGCAGAACAGGGGGCCGAACTGAAGCTTTCTTT
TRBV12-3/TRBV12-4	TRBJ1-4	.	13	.	CASSFEAEEKLFF	TGTGCCAGCAGTTTCGAGGCTGAAGAAAAACTGTTTTTT
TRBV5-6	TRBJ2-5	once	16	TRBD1	CASSSRDRGYQETQYF	TGTGCCAGCAGCTCCCGGGACAGGGGCTACCAAGAGACCCAGTACTTC
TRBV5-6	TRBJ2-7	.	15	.	CASTRGGAPSYEQYF	TGTGCCAGCACCCGAGGAGGAGCACCTTCCTACGAGCAGTACTTC
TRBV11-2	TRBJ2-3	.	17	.	CASSFRRRSGATDTQYF	TGTGCCAGCAGCTTCCGGCGGCGTAGCGGCGCCACAGATACGCAGTATTTT
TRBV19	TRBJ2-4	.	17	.	CASSIKRGGRGLNIQYF	TGTGCCAGTAGTATAAAAAGGGGCGGCAGGGGTCTAAACATTCAGTACTTC
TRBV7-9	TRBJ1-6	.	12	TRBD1	CASRTGGSPLHF	TGTGCCAGCAGAACAGGGGGTTCACCCCTCCACTTT
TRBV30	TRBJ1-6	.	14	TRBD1	CAWSVNRGMSPLHF	TGTGCCTGGAGTGTAAACAGGGGAATGTCACCCCTCCACTTT
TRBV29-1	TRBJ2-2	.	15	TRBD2	CSVDISGGSTGELFF	TGCAGCGTTGACATTAGCGGGGGTTCCACCGGGGAGCTGTTTTTT
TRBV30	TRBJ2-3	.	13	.	CAWSGQSGDTQYF	TGTGCCTGGAGTGGACAGTCGGGAGATACGCAGTATTTT
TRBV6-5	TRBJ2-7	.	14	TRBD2	CASTPGTSFHEQYF	TGTGCCAGCACTCCCGGGACTAGCTTCCACGAGCAGTACTTC